These 20 T cell receptor beta chains originate from one sample sequenced in a study of control samples from healthy donors and cancer patients. Sequenced by immunoSEQ multiplex PCR; TCRdb stores in-frame clones only, minus some. The table lists about 170,000 clones, just over 90% of them singletons. The sample was blood. The receptors stem from a woman aged 60 to 75 in good health.

The CDR3, as DNA: TGTGCCAGCAGTCCACGGACAGGGTCGGATGAGCAGTTCTTC. This encodes CASSPRTGSDEQFF. V is TRBV7-2 and J is TRBJ2-1, with 8 bases aligning to TRBD1. The CDR3 length is 14 residues. With 6 bases clipped from V and 8 bases from J, the junction kept 9 bases outside the gene matches. Germline V gene data show CDR1 as SGHTA and CDR2 as FQGNSA.

V gene TRBV6-2 or TRBV6-3 combines with J gene TRBJ2-3, with D uncertain. Trimming took off 6 bases at V and 2 bases at J, with 6 bases between the two ends. In germline, CDR1 is MNHEY, CDR2 SVGEGT. The CDR3 consists of 12 residues. CDR3 residues: CASSQTTDTQYF. The DNA for the CDR3 is TGTGCCAGCAGCCAAACCACAGATACGCAGTATTTT.

The V gene is TRBV6-5, the J gene TRBJ1-2; D gene uncertain. CDR3 length equals 13 residues. In germline, CDR1 is MNHEY, CDR2 SVGAGI. Trimming left V 4 bases short and J 4 bases short, with 10 bases between. The CDR3 loop is CASSSPGPYGYTF. CDR3 nucleotides: TGTGCCAGCAGTTCCCCGGGTCCCTATGGCTACACCTTC.

This sequence joins TRBV27 and TRBJ1-2, with TRBD1 matching over 8 bases. The length of the CDR3 is 14 residues. V lost 2 bases and J lost 6; bases outside the gene matches: 5. Germline V lookup: CDR1 MNHEY, CDR2 SMNVEV (reference sequence). Written as DNA, the CDR3 is TGTGCCAGCAGTTTACTTGGACAGGGTCATGGCTACACCTTC. Amino acid sequence: CASSLLGQGHGYTF.

This chain uses TRBV6-5 with TRBJ2-3, with D unclear. The CDR3 totals 14 residues. V was trimmed by 8 bases and J by 2 bases, leaving 14 bases between them. Per germline, CDR1 MNHEY and CDR2 SVGAGI. CDR3 region: CASDSGWDTDTQYF. As DNA, the CDR3 is TGTGCCAGCGATAGTGGTTGGGACACAGATACGCAGTATTTT.

The chain joins TRBV19 to TRBJ2-1; D might be TRBD2 (6 bases). Germline values: CDR1 LNHDA, CDR2 SQIVND (reference sequence). This CDR3 region has 14 residues. Trimming removed 8 bases at V and 5 bases at J, with 16 bases between. CDR3 sequence reads: CASSALAHDNEQFF. CDR3 nucleotides: TGTGCCAGTTCCGCCCTAGCGCACGACAATGAGCAGTTCTTC.

This rearrangement joins TRBV19 to TRBJ2-1; 8 bases are shared with TRBD1. This CDR3 is built from 14 residues. Germline CDR1 LNHDA, CDR2 SQIVND (reference sequence). V lost 5 bases to trimming and J lost 7 bases; unmatched junction nucleotides: 7. The CDR3 bases are TGTGCCAGTAGTTTCGGACAGGGATGGAATGAGCAGTTCTTC. Translation: CASSFGQGWNEQFF. Filled out from reference TRBV19 and TRBJ2-1, the complete variable domain reads DGGITQSPKYLFRKEGQNVTLSCEQNLNHDAMYWYRQDPGQGLRLIYYSQIVNDFQKGDIAEGYSVSREKKESFPLTVTSAQKNPTAFYLCASSFGQGWNEQFFGPGTRLTVL.

The chain employs TRBV25-1 and TRBJ1-1, with TRBD1 identical over 7 bases. The CDR3 is made up of 11 amino acids. Germline V CDR1 and CDR2: MGHDK, SYGVNS. J gave up 10 bases and V 6 bases, and 5 bases lay outside the gene matches. This chain's CDR3 is CASSHRGSAFF. The CDR3 coding sequence is TGTGCCAGCAGCCACAGGGGCTCAGCTTTCTTT.

The chain is built from TRBV7-9 and TRBJ1-2, with D possibly being TRBD1 (6 bases). Germline values: CDR1 SEHNR, CDR2 FQNEAQ (reference sequence). The CDR3 loop spans 15 amino acids. V dropped 2 bases and J dropped 3 bases, with 13 bases sitting between them. The CDR3 protein is CASSLSGGQYYGYTF. Written as DNA, the CDR3 is TGTGCCAGCAGCTTAAGTGGGGGCCAATACTATGGCTACACCTTC.

CDR3 sequence: CASSHPRQGSGTDTQYF. The CDR3 region has the DNA TGTGCCAGCAGCCACCCCCGGCAGGGGTCGGGCACAGATACGCAGTATTTT. The genes are TRBV4-2 and TRBJ2-3; possible D gene TRBD1, 6 bases. The CDR3 spans 17 residues. The germline CDR1 and CDR2 sequences are LGHNA and YNFKEQ. The ends were cut back, 3 bases at V and 1 base at J, with 17 bases in the middle.

The chain carries TRBV7-3 and TRBJ2-2; D gene unclear. The V end lost 2 bases, the J end lost 0 bases, and 10 bases lay between the germline ends. Germline CDR1 and CDR2: SGHTA and FQGTGA. This CDR3 comprises 16 residues. CDR3 loop: CASSLFGGSNTGELFF. The CDR3 DNA is TGTGCCAGCAGCTTATTCGGCGGATCGAACACCGGGGAGCTGTTTTTT.

The rearrangement links TRBV7-2 to TRBJ1-5; perhaps TRBD1 as D (6 bases). Germline loops: CDR1 SGHTA, CDR2 FQGNSA. There are 15 residues in the CDR3. The V end lost 1 base, the J end lost 7 bases, and 14 bases lay between the germline ends. The CDR3, as DNA: TGTGCCAGCAGCTTAGGGCAGGGGATGCGGCAGCCCCAGCATTTT. Its translation: CASSLGQGMRQPQHF.

This chain connects TRBV19 to TRBJ2-7, with 12 bases fitting TRBD1. Trimming at V came to 1 base and at J to 6 bases, leaving 7 bases not matched to a gene. CDR1 and CDR2 (germline): LNHDA, SQIVND (reference sequence). This CDR3 spans 16 amino acids. Here the CDR3 DNA reads TGTGCCAGTAGTATAGGGAGGGGGACAGGGGGCTTCGAGCAGTACTTC. It codes for CASSIGRGTGGFEQYF. Full variable domain (remainder filled in from reference TRBV19 and TRBJ2-7): DGGITQSPKYLFRKEGQNVTLSCEQNLNHDAMYWYRQDPGQGLRLIYYSQIVNDFQKGDIAEGYSVSREKKESFPLTVTSAQKNPTAFYLCASSIGRGTGGFEQYFGPGTRLTVT.

This chain joins TRBV19 and TRBJ2-7; D not resolved. Germline V CDR1 and CDR2: LNHDA, SQIVND (reference sequence). V shed 5 bases and J shed 0 bases, with 14 bases lying between them. The CDR3 is 15 residues long. The CDR3, as DNA: TGTGCCAGTAGTTCCTCGGACCTGGGCTCCTACGAGCAGTACTTC. Translated: CASSSSDLGSYEQYF. Full variable domain (missing parts from reference TRBV19 and TRBJ2-7): DGGITQSPKYLFRKEGQNVTLSCEQNLNHDAMYWYRQDPGQGLRLIYYSQIVNDFQKGDIAEGYSVSREKKESFPLTVTSAQKNPTAFYLCASSSSDLGSYEQYFGPGTRLTVT.

The chain uses TRBV2 and TRBJ2-3, with 12 nucleotides matching TRBD2. The CDR3 is 15 amino acids. Germline-derived CDR1 and CDR2 are SNHLY and FYNNEI. Unmatched junction bases numbered 12, after V lost 11 bases and J lost 6 bases. CDR3 nucleotides: TGTGCCCTCCAGACTAGCGGGGGAGTATGGGATACGCAGTATTTT. It yields the protein CALQTSGGVWDTQYF.

The V call is TRBV6-2 or TRBV6-3, the J call TRBJ2-2; TRBD1 agrees at 8 bases. V was clipped by 5 bases and J by 3 bases; unmatched bases: 2. Germline V gene sequence: CDR1 MNHEY, CDR2 SVGEGT. The CDR3 loop spans 14 amino acids. The DNA for the CDR3 is TGTGCCAGCAGTAAGACAGGGGACACCGGGGAGCTGTTTTTT. Protein: CASSKTGDTGELFF.

The chain joins TRBV19 to TRBJ1-2; D not certain. CDR3 length equals 14 residues. Germline V CDR1 and CDR2: LNHDA, SQIVND (reference sequence). The V and J ends lost 3 bases and 5 bases respectively, with 13 bases between them. CDR3 sequence (DNA): TGTGCCAGTAGTATGGGCGGGATCGGGTATGGCTACACCTTC. This encodes CASSMGGIGYGYTF.

The chain employs TRBV14 and TRBJ1-1; tentative D call: TRBD1 (6 bases). Germline loops: CDR1 SGHDN, CDR2 FVKESK. This CDR3 contains 12 residues. The V end lost 5 bases, the J end lost 7 bases, and 11 bases lay between the germline ends. For the CDR3, the DNA is TGTGCCAGCAGCTACGGACAGTATGAAGCTTTCTTT. Encoded protein: CASSYGQYEAFF.

The chain joins TRBV4-3 to TRBJ1-1; 8 nucleotides match TRBD1. CDR1 is LGHNA, CDR2 YSLEER, per germline. CDR3 size: 16 residues. Trimming took 4 bases from V and 4 from J; bases not matched to a gene: 11. The CDR3 is CASSLIPGGRGTEAFF. The CDR3 bases are TGCGCCAGCAGCCTGATACCAGGGGGCAGGGGCACTGAAGCTTTCTTT.

The chain links TRBV25-1 to TRBJ1-1; 9 bases align to TRBD1. The CDR3 extends over 18 amino acids. J lost 1 base, V lost 4 bases, and 13 bases had no gene match. CDR1 and CDR2 (germline): MGHDK, SYGVNS. Here the CDR3 DNA reads TGTGCCAGCAGTGCCCCCCTGGGGGACAGGGATTCGAACACTGAAGCTTTCTTT. Translating it yields CASSAPLGDRDSNTEAFF.